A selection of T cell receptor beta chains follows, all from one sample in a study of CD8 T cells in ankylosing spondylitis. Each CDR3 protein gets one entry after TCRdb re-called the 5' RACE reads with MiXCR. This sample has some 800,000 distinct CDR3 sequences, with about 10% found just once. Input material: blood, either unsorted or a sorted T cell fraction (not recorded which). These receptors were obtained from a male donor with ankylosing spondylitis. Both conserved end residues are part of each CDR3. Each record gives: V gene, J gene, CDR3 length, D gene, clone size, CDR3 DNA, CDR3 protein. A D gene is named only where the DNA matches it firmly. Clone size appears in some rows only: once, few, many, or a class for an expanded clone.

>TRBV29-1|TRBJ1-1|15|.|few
TGCAGCGTCCTTCCCCGGGGAAGGGGGGGAACTGAAGCTTTCTTT
CSVLPRGRGGTEAFF
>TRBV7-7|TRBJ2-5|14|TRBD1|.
TGTGCTAGCAGCCCCAGGGGGCGCGGAGAGACCCAGTACTTC
CASSPRGRGETQYF
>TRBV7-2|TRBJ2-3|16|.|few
TGTGCCAGCAGCCGCCGACCCCCCCCGGGCACAGATACGCAGTATTTT
CASSRRPPPGTDTQYF
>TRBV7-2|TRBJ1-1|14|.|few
TGTGCCAGCAGCGTCCGACGGGGGAACACTGAAGCTTTCTTT
CASSVRRGNTEAFF
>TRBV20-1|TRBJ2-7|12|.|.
TGCAGTGCTAGATACAGGACAACCGAGCAGTACTTC
CSARYRTTEQYF
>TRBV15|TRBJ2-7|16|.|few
TGTGCCACCAGCAGAGACCGGGTCAGCGGAGGGTACGAGCAGTACTTC
CATSRDRVSGGYEQYF
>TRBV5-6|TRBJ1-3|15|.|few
TGTGCCAGCAGCTTGGCCCCAGGGACTGGAAACACCATATATTTT
CASSLAPGTGNTIYF
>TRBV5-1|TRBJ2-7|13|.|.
TGCGCCAGCAGCTTTAACCTCCAAGTGGAGCAGTACTTC
CASSFNLQVEQYF
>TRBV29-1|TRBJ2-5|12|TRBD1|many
TGCAGCGTCCGGACAGGGCACGAGACCCAGTACTTC
CSVRTGHETQYF
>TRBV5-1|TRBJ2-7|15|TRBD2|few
TGCGCCAGCAGCTTAGGGACTAGCGACCTTTACGAGCAGTACTTC
CASSLGTSDLYEQYF
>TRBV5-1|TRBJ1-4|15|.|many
TGCGCCAGCAGCCTCGGGCCCAAAACTAATGAAAAACTGTTTTTT
CASSLGPKTNEKLFF
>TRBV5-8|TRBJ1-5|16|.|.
TGTGCCAGCAGCTTGCCCGAGAGAAGAAGCAATCAGCCCCAGCATTTT
CASSLPERRSNQPQHF
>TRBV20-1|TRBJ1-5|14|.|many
TGCAGTGCTAGCTTTACAGGGTCGGCTCAGCCCCAGCATTTT
CSASFTGSAQPQHF
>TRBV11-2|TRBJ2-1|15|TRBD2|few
TGTGCCAGCGGCACGGGGACTAGCAGTATTCGGGAGCAGTTCTTC
CASGTGTSSIREQFF
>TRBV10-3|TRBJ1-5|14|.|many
TGTGCCATCAGCCAGCACAATAGCAATCAGCCCCAGCATTTT
CAISQHNSNQPQHF
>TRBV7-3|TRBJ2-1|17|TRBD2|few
TGTGCCAGCAGCCCCGTCCACTCCGGGGGGTCTTGGGATGAGCAGTTCTTC
CASSPVHSGGSWDEQFF
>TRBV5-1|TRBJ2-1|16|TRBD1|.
TGCGCCAGCAGCTTGGGTGGGACAGCTTACTACAATGAGCAGTTCTTC
CASSLGGTAYYNEQFF
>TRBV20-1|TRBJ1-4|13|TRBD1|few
TGCAGTCTTGGGCAGGGGGCGAGTGAAAAACTGTTTTTT
CSLGQGASEKLFF
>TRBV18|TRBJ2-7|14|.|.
TGTGCCAGCTCACAACAGGGTTCCGACTACGAGCAGTACTTC
CASSQQGSDYEQYF
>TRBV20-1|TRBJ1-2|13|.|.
TGCAGTGCTACAGACAATCGGGGGTATGGCTACACCTTC
CSATDNRGYGYTF
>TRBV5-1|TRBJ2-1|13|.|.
TGCGCCAGCAGCTGGTCGGCTGCCAATGAGCAGTTCTTC
CASSWSAANEQFF
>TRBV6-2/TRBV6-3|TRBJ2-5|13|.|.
TGTGCCAGCAGTTACTGGCTAGCGGAGACCCAGTACTTC
CASSYWLAETQYF
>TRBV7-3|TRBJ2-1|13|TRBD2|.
TGTGCCAGCAGCGGCGGGGGGGGCAATGAGCAGTTCTTC
CASSGGGGNEQFF
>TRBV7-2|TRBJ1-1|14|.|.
TGTGCCAGCAGCTCGGGGGGCACCTACACTGAAGCTTTCTTT
CASSSGGTYTEAFF
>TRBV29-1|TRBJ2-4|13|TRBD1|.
TGCAGCGTTGGACAGGGGGCGGGGAACATTCAGTACTTC
CSVGQGAGNIQYF
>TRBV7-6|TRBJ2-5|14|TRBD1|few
TGTGCCAGCAGCTCACGTCGAACAGGGGGCTCCCAGTACTTC
CASSSRRTGGSQYF
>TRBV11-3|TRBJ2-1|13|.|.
TGTGCCAGCTCAGATAGCGTTTACAATGAGCAGTTCTTC
CASSDSVYNEQFF
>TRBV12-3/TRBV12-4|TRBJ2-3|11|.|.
TGTGCCAGCAGTTTCCGGGAAGGGCAGTATTTT
CASSFREGQYF
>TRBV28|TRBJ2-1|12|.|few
TGTGCCAGCAGCGGGACGGTCAAAGAGCAGTTCTTC
CASSGTVKEQFF
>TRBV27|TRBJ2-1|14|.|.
TGTGCCAGCAGTAATTTAGGGGGGCCGGAGATAATGTTCTTC
CASSNLGGPEIMFF
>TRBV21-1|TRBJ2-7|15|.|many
TGTGCCAGCAGCAGTCGGAGGACAGGGCGGAAGGAGCAGTACTTC
CASSSRRTGRKEQYF
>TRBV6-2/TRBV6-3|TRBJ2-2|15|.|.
TGTGCCAGCAGTTACTCGGGGGTCACCTCCGGGGAGCTGTTTTTT
CASSYSGVTSGELFF
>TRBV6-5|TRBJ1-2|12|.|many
TGTGCCAGCTCCGGGACAATCGATGGCTACACCTTC
CASSGTIDGYTF
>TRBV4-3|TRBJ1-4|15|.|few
TGCGCCAGCAGCTCAAGTTACAGACTGAATGAAAAACTGTTTTTT
CASSSSYRLNEKLFF
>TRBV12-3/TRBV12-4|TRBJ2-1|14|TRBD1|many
TGTGCCAGCACCACATACACAGGGGGGTTTGAGCAGTTCTTC
CASTTYTGGFEQFF